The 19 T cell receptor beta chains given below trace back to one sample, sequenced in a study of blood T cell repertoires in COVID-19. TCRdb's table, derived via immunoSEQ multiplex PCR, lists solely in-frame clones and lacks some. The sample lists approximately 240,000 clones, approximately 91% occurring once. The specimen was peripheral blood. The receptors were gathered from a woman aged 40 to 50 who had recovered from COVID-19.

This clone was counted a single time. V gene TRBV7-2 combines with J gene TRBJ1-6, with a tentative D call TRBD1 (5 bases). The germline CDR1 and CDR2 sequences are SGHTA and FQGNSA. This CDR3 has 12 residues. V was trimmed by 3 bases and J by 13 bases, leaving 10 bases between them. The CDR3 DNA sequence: TGTGCCAGCAGCTTTAAGGGGACTCCCCTCCACTTT. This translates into CASSFKGTPLHF. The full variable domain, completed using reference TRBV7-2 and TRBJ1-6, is GAGVSQSPSNKVTEKGKDVELRCDPISGHTALYWYRQSLGQGLEFLIYFQGNSAPDKSGLPSDRFSAERTGGSVSTLTIQRTQQEDSAVYLCASSFKGTPLHFGNGTRLTVT.

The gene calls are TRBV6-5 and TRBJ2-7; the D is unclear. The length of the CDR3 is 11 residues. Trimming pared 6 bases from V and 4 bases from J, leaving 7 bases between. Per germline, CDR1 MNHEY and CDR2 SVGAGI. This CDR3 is CASRRDYEQYF. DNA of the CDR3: TGTGCCAGCAGACGCGATTACGAGCAGTACTTC.

The CDR3 region is CASSAESAGGKGEQFF. Written as DNA, the CDR3 is TGTGCCAGCAGCGCGGAATCAGCGGGGGGAAAGGGGGAGCAGTTCTTC. The V call is TRBV11-3, the J call TRBJ2-1; TRBD2 matches at 9 bases. Germline loops: CDR1 SGHNT, CDR2 YENEEA. This CDR3 is built from 16 residues. The trim removed 5 bases at V and 10 bases at J, leaving 15 bases unmatched.

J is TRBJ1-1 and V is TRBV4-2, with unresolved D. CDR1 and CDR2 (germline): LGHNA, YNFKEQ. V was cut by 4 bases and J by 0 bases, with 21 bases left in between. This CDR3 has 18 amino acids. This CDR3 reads CASSPQGGPRNLNTEAFF. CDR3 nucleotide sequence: TGTGCCAGCAGCCCTCAAGGTGGGCCACGAAACCTGAACACTGAAGCTTTCTTT.

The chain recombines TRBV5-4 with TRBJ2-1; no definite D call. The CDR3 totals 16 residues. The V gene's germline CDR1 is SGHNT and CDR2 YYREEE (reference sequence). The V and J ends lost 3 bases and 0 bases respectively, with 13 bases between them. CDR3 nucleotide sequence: TGTGCCAGCAGCTCTCCTTCCAGAAGCTCCTACAATGAGCAGTTCTTC. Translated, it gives CASSSPSRSSYNEQFF.

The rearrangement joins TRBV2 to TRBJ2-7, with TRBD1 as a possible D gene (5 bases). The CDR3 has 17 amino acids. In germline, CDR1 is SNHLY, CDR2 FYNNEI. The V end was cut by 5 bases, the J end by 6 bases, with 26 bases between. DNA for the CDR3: TGTGCCAGCAGTCTCAGCCGGAAAGGGGCCCCTACGTCCGAGCAGTACTTC. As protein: CASSLSRKGAPTSEQYF.

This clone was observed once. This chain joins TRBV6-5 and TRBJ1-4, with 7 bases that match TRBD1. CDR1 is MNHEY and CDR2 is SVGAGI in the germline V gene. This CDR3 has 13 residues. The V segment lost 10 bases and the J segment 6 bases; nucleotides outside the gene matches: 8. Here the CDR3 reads CATRTGGDEKLFF. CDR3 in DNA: TGTGCCACCCGGACAGGAGGGGATGAAAAACTGTTTTTT.

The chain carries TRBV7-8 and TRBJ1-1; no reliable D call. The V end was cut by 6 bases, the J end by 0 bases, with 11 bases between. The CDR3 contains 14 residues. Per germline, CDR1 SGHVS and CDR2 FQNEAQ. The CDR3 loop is CASRSDTVNTEAFF. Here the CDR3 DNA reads TGTGCCAGCAGATCGGATACAGTGAACACTGAAGCTTTCTTT.

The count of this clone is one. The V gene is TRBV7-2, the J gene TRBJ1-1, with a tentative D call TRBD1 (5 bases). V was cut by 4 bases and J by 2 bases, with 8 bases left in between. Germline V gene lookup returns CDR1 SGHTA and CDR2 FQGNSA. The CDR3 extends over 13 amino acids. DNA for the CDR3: TGTGCCAGCAGCTCAGACAGAAACACTGAAGCTTTCTTT. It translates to CASSSDRNTEAFF. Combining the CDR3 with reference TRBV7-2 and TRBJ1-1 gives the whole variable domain GAGVSQSPSNKVTEKGKDVELRCDPISGHTALYWYRQSLGQGLEFLIYFQGNSAPDKSGLPSDRFSAERTGGSVSTLTIQRTQQEDSAVYLCASSSDRNTEAFFGQGTRLTVV.

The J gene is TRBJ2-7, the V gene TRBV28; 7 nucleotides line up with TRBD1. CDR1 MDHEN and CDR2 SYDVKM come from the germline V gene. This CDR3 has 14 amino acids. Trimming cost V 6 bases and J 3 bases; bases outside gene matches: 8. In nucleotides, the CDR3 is TGTGCCAGCAGATATGCGACAGGGAGCTACGAGCAGTACTTC. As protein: CASRYATGSYEQYF.

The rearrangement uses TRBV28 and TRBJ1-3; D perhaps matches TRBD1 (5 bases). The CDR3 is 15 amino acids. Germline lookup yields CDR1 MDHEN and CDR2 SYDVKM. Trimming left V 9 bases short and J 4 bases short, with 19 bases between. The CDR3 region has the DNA TGTGCCAGTCTTCAAGGCCCGCAGGGAGGAAACACCATATATTTT. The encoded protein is CASLQGPQGGNTIYF.

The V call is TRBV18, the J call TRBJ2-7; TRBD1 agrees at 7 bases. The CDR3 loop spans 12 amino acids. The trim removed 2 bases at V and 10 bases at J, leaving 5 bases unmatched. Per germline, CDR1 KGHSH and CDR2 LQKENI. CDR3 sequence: CASSPNRDSQYF. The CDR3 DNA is TGTGCCAGCTCACCAAACAGGGACAGCCAGTACTTC.

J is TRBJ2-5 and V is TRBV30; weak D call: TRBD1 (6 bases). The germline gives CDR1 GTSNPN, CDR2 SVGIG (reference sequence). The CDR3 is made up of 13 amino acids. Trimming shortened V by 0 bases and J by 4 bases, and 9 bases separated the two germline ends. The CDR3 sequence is CAWSVQGTETQYF. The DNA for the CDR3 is TGTGCCTGGAGTGTACAGGGAACAGAGACCCAGTACTTC.

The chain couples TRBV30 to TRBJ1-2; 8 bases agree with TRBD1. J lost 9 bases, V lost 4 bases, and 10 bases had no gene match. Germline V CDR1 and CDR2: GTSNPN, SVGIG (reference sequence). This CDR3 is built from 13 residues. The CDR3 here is CAWNNRGTMRYTF. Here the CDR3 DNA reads TGTGCCTGGAACAACAGGGGGACTATGCGCTACACCTTC.

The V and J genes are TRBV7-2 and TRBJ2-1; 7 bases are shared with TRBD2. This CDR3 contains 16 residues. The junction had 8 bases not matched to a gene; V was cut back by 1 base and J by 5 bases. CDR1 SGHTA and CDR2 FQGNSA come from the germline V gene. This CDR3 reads CASSLGGGSTDNEQFF. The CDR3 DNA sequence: TGTGCCAGCAGCTTAGGGGGCGGGAGTACGGACAATGAGCAGTTCTTC. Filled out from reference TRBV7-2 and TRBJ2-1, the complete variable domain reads GAGVSQSPSNKVTEKGKDVELRCDPISGHTALYWYRQSLGQGLEFLIYFQGNSAPDKSGLPSDRFSAERTGGSVSTLTIQRTQQEDSAVYLCASSLGGGSTDNEQFFGPGTRLTVL.

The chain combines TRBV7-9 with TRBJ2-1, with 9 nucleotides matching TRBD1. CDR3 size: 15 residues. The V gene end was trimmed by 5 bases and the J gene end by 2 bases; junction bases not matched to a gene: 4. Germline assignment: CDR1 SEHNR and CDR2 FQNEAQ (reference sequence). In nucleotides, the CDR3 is TGTGCCAGCAGCCTGGGACAGGGCACCTACAATGAGCAGTTCTTC. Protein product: CASSLGQGTYNEQFF.

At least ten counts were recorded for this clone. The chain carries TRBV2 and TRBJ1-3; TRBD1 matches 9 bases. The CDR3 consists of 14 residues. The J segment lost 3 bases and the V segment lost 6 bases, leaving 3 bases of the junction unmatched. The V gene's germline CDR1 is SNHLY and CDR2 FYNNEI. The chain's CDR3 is CASSTGGFGNTIYF. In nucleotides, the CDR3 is TGTGCCAGCAGCACAGGGGGCTTTGGAAACACCATATATTTT.

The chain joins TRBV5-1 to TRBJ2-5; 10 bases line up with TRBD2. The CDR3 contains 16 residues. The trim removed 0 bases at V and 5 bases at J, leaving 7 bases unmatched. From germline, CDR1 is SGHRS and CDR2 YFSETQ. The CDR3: CASSLAPAGGLETQYF. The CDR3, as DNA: TGCGCCAGCAGCTTGGCCCCAGCGGGGGGGCTTGAGACCCAGTACTTC.

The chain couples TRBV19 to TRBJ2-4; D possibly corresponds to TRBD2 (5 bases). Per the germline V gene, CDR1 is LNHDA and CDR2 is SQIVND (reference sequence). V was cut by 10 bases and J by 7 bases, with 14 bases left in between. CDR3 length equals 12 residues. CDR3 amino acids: CATPAGANIQYF. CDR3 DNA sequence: TGTGCCACCCCCGCGGGTGCCAACATTCAGTACTTC.